This T cell receptor (beta chain) stems from a study of Ad26.COV2.S vaccination and SARS-CoV-2 variants. Study-wide background: Intramuscularly, Ad26.COV2.S was given either once or twice, 56 days apart.

Sequenced by immunoSEQ multiplex PCR; TCRdb stores in-frame clones only, minus some. In the table there are some 340,000 clones, approximately 80% of which are singletons. Treatment of the sample: some 20 received Ad26.COV2.S at low or high dose, single or two shots; five or six received placebo; per-sample allocation not given. Sampling took place 63 days after the first vaccine or placebo injection. Immunization relied on an Ad26 vector, which expressed Wuhan-strain SARS-CoV-2 spike. Deletions cut 3 bases from V and 0 bases from J, with 6 bases between. The length of the CDR3 is 14 residues. Germline V gene data show CDR1 as SGHAT and CDR2 as FQNNGV.

This chain links TRBV11-2 with TRBJ1-3, with no clear D. Sequenced here: peripheral blood, sampled in a trial of Ad26.COV2.S vaccine versus placebo. This receptor was identified in a person aged 18-65 years who received the Ad26.COV2.S COVID-19 vaccine or a placebo. The CDR3 loop reads CASSFENSGNTIYF. For the CDR3, the DNA is TGTGCCAGCAGCTTCGAGAACTCTGGAAACACCATATATTTT.